These 30 T cell receptor beta chains share one sample of origin, sequenced in a study of early T cells in non-severe SARS-CoV-2 infection. One entry per CDR3 protein results from TCRdb running MiXCR on the 5' RACE reads. Among roughly 29,000 distinct CDR3 sequences, roughly 5% were seen once, and the ten largest hold around 4.5%. Sequences were obtained from whole blood. The source is an adult who was a healthcare worker with PCR-confirmed SARS-CoV-2 infection or an uninfected control (not recorded which).

Only a few counts were recorded for this clonotype. The gene calls are TRBV6-5 and TRBJ2-7, with D possibly called TRBD1 or TRBD2 (5 bases each). Germline V gene lookup returns CDR1 MNHEY and CDR2 SVGAGI. The CDR3 is 15 residues long. V was cut by 0 bases and J by 7 bases, with 16 bases left in between. This CDR3 reads CASSYSLLGTSEQYF. DNA for the CDR3: TGTGCCAGCAGTTACTCTCTCCTCGGGACGTCTGAGCAGTACTTC.

This clonotype has a count of ten or more. The genes are TRBV5-1 and TRBJ2-7; 7 nucleotides line up with TRBD1. The CDR3 totals 14 residues. V was clipped by 4 bases and J by 1 base; unmatched bases: 5. The germline CDR1 and CDR2 sequences are SGHRS and YFSETQ. This chain's CDR3 is CASSAQTGSYEQYF. CDR3 DNA: TGCGCCAGCAGCGCCCAGACAGGGTCCTACGAGCAGTACTTC.

This clonotype was observed many times. V is TRBV4-1 and J is TRBJ2-5; 8 bases are a match to TRBD1. Per the germline V gene, CDR1 is MGHRA and CDR2 is YSYEKL. V shed 4 bases, J shed 0 bases, and the junction held 4 bases outside the gene matches. This CDR3 is 15 amino acids long. For the CDR3, the DNA is TGCGCCAGCAGCCGCTGGGACAGGTACCAAGAGACCCAGTACTTC. The encoded protein is CASSRWDRYQETQYF.

The rearrangement links TRBV14 to TRBJ2-3, with 11 nucleotides matching TRBD2. From germline, CDR1 is SGHDN and CDR2 FVKESK. This CDR3 is built from 17 residues. Losses at the gene ends were 3 bases for V and 3 bases for J; bases not matched to a gene: 8. The CDR3 loop reads CASSQAPGLAATDTQYF. The CDR3, as DNA: TGTGCCAGCAGCCAGGCACCGGGACTAGCGGCAACAGATACGCAGTATTTT. The variable domain in full, completed from reference TRBV14 and TRBJ2-3, reads EAGVTQFPSHSVIEKGQTVTLRCDPISGHDNLYWYRRVMGKEIKFLLHFVKESKQDESGMPNNRFLAERTGGTYSTLKVQPAELEDSGVYFCASSQAPGLAATDTQYFGPGTRLTVL.

This clonotype was recorded many times. The chain links TRBV7-8 to TRBJ2-1; 16 bases fit TRBD2. Germline values: CDR1 SGHVS, CDR2 FQNEAQ. Germline trimming cut 6 bases from V and 1 base from J; bases unmatched to any gene: 15. CDR3 length: 21 amino acids. The CDR3 spells CASSYLPPGLAGGGSYNEQFF. In DNA form, the CDR3 reads TGTGCCAGCAGTTACCTACCCCCGGGACTAGCGGGAGGGGGGTCCTACAATGAGCAGTTCTTC.

This clonotype was detected ten times or more. The J gene is TRBJ2-2, the V gene TRBV6-1, with unresolved D. The CDR3 runs to 15 residues. Germline loops: CDR1 MNHNS, CDR2 SASEGT. Trimming took off 0 bases at V and 4 bases at J, with 9 bases between the two ends. The CDR3 sequence: CASSEAQLRTGELFF. The CDR3 nucleotides are TGTGCCAGCAGTGAAGCCCAACTTCGCACCGGGGAGCTGTTTTTT.

This clonotype occurred many times. V gene TRBV28 combines with J gene TRBJ2-4, with D perhaps TRBD1 (6 bases). In germline, CDR1 is MDHEN, CDR2 SYDVKM. The CDR3 extends over 15 amino acids. Between the trimmed V and J ends, which lost 4 bases and 2 bases, there was a span of 12 bases. In DNA, the CDR3 is TGTGCCAGCAGTTCCCTCAGGGGCACCAAAAACATTCAGTACTTC. Translated, it gives CASSSLRGTKNIQYF.

This clonotype was found many times. The chain has TRBV29-1 and TRBJ1-1, with a possible D match to TRBD1 (6 bases). This CDR3 contains 11 residues. CDR1 and CDR2 from the germline V gene are SQVTM and ANQGSEA. The V and J ends lost 8 bases and 3 bases respectively, with 10 bases between them. CDR3 amino acids: CSTTGYTEAFF. The CDR3 nucleotides are TGCAGCACCACAGGGTACACTGAAGCTTTCTTT.

This clonotype was recorded at least ten times. The V gene is TRBV7-9, the J gene TRBJ2-2; possible D gene TRBD2, 5 bases. Trimming shortened V by 3 bases and J by 4 bases, and 12 bases separated the two germline ends. Germline loops: CDR1 SEHNR, CDR2 FQNEAQ (reference sequence). The CDR3 is made up of 15 amino acids. The DNA of the CDR3 is TGTGCCAGCAGCTTTTGGACCGAGGGCACCGGGGAGCTGTTTTTT. It codes for CASSFWTEGTGELFF.

By proportion, this clonotype is medium-sized (0.01 to 0.1%). This chain connects TRBV5-1 to TRBJ2-1; tentatively, D is TRBD2 (6 bases). V was clipped by 0 bases and J by 5 bases, with 12 bases between them. This CDR3 contains 15 residues. Germline V gene sequence: CDR1 SGHRS, CDR2 YFSETQ. The CDR3 coding sequence is TGCGCCAGCAGCTTGGTTGATAGCGGAAACAATGAGCAGTTCTTC. The encoded protein is CASSLVDSGNNEQFF.

This clonotype was seen a handful of times. The genes are TRBV7-2 and TRBJ2-2; the match to TRBD1 covers 9 bases. CDR3 size: 17 residues. With V trimmed by 5 bases and J by 2 bases, 9 bases remained unmatched. Germline V gene sequence: CDR1 SGHTA, CDR2 FQGNSA. CDR3 sequence: CASSPTPTGGNTGELFF. The CDR3, as DNA: TGTGCCAGCAGCCCAACCCCGACAGGGGGTAACACCGGGGAGCTGTTTTTT. Full variable domain (missing parts from reference TRBV7-2 and TRBJ2-2): GAGVSQSPSNKVTEKGKDVELRCDPISGHTALYWYRQSLGQGLEFLIYFQGNSAPDKSGLPSDRFSAERTGGSVSTLTIQRTQQEDSAVYLCASSPTPTGGNTGELFFGEGSRLTVL.

This clonotype was found many times. The chain uses TRBV7-6 and TRBJ2-3; TRBD1 matches 9 bases. This CDR3 is built from 15 residues. The germline V gene has CDR1 SGHVS and CDR2 FNYEAQ. Trimming took 5 bases from V and 1 from J; bases not matched to a gene: 4. CDR3 DNA sequence: TGTGCCAGCAGCCTCCGGGACAGGGGCACAGATACGCAGTATTTT. Its protein is CASSLRDRGTDTQYF.

Of note for this clonotype: Just one base apart from a much larger clone, this may be a read error. V usage is TRBV18 and J usage is TRBJ2-1; a weak D match, TRBD2 (6 bases). The ends were cut back, 4 bases at V and 9 bases at J, with 19 bases in the middle. The CDR3 is made up of 15 amino acids. From germline, CDR1 is KGHSH and CDR2 LQKENI. CDR3 bases: TGTGCCAGCTCACTCTGGGGAGGCGGTCGGGGTGAGCAGTTCTTC. Its translation is CASSLWGGGRGEQFF.

The sample holds a few counts of this clonotype. The chain is built from TRBV29-1 and TRBJ2-5; D may be TRBD1 or TRBD2 (6 bases each). Germline V gene data show CDR1 as SQVTM and CDR2 as ANQGSEA. Trimming took off 4 bases at V and 5 bases at J, with 11 bases between the two ends. CDR3 length equals 12 residues. The CDR3 spells CSVALGGETQYF. The DNA of the CDR3 is TGCAGCGTTGCTTTGGGGGGCGAGACCCAGTACTTC.

This clonotype was seen repeatedly, ten times or more. The J gene is TRBJ1-2, the V gene TRBV20-1; 8 bases are a match to TRBD1. The CDR3 contains 12 residues. The V gene's germline CDR1 is DFQATT and CDR2 SNEGSKA (reference sequence). Trimming took 6 bases from V and 8 from J; bases not matched to a gene: 8. CDR3 residues: CSAKQGGRGYTF. The CDR3 nucleotides are TGCAGTGCCAAACAGGGGGGACGCGGCTACACCTTC.

The table lists this clonotype with a few counts. This chain joins TRBV24-1 and TRBJ2-3; 9 positions agree with TRBD1. From germline, CDR1 is KGHDR and CDR2 SFDVKD. Trimming removed 3 bases from V and 4 bases from J; junction bases left unmatched: 10. The CDR3 spans 17 residues. The CDR3 reads CATSDIRRTGEADTQYF. In DNA, the CDR3 is TGTGCCACCAGTGATATAAGGAGGACAGGGGAAGCAGATACGCAGTATTTT.

The chain couples TRBV29-1 to TRBJ1-1; D is unresolved. Trimming cost V 8 bases and J 1 base, with 8 bases left between them. CDR3 size: 11 residues. CDR1 SQVTM and CDR2 ANQGSEA come from the germline V gene. The CDR3 reads CSTRQNTEAFF. CDR3 sequence (DNA): TGCAGCACCCGACAGAACACTGAAGCTTTCTTT.

In its sample, this clonotype was seen many times. The genes are TRBV7-6 and TRBJ2-1, with 9 bases aligning to TRBD2. Trimming at V came to 5 bases and at J to 9 bases, leaving 14 bases not matched to a gene. This CDR3 region has 16 residues. Germline assignment: CDR1 SGHVS and CDR2 FNYEAQ. The CDR3 loop is CASSPVAGDEGSEQFF. DNA for the CDR3: TGTGCCAGCAGCCCTGTAGCGGGAGACGAGGGGAGTGAGCAGTTCTTC.

This clonotype was counted at least ten times. The V gene is TRBV5-4, the J gene TRBJ2-1, with TRBD1 matching over 7 bases. Per germline, CDR1 SGHNT and CDR2 YYREEE (reference sequence). This CDR3 has 14 amino acids. The V and J ends lost 1 base and 8 bases, in that order; junction bases with no gene match: 6. CDR3 coding DNA: TGTGCCAGCAGCTTGACAGGGGCGAAAGATGAGCAGTTCTTC. Encoded protein: CASSLTGAKDEQFF. Looking up the rest from reference TRBV5-4 and TRBJ2-1 gives the full variable domain: ETGVTQSPTHLIKTRGQQVTLRCSSQSGHNTVSWYQQALGQGPQFIFQYYREEENGRGNFPPRFSGLQFPNYSSELNVNALELDDSALYLCASSLTGAKDEQFFGPGTRLTVL.

The chain joins TRBV5-1 to TRBJ2-2, with D possibly being TRBD1 or TRBD2 (5 bases each). Trimming took off 4 bases at V and 7 bases at J, with 14 bases between the two ends. The germline V gene encodes CDR1 SGHRS and CDR2 YFSETQ. The CDR3 runs 14 residues. This CDR3 is CASSPGTLHGELFF. In DNA form, the CDR3 reads TGCGCCAGCAGCCCCGGGACCCTCCACGGGGAGCTGTTTTTT.

Many counts were recorded for this clonotype. The chain links TRBV5-4 to TRBJ2-7, with D hard to call. Trimming pared 3 bases from V and 0 bases from J, leaving 10 bases between. CDR1 is SGHNT and CDR2 is YYREEE in the germline V gene (reference sequence). CDR3 length equals 14 residues. The CDR3 region has the DNA TGTGCCAGCAGCTCGGACCGCCGCTCCTACGAGCAGTACTTC. It encodes CASSSDRRSYEQYF. The full variable domain, its missing parts supplied by reference TRBV5-4 and TRBJ2-7, is ETGVTQSPTHLIKTRGQQVTLRCSSQSGHNTVSWYQQALGQGPQFIFQYYREEENGRGNFPPRFSGLQFPNYSSELNVNALELDDSALYLCASSSDRRSYEQYFGPGTRLTVT.

This clonotype was seen many times. J is TRBJ1-6 and V is TRBV28; no clear D. Trimming left V 6 bases short and J 10 bases short, with 10 bases between. From germline, CDR1 is MDHEN and CDR2 SYDVKM. This CDR3 contains 12 residues. CDR3 DNA sequence: TGTGCCAGCAGCTCCCAACGCTCACCCCTCCACTTT. It specifies CASSSQRSPLHF.

This clonotype was seen repeatedly, ten times or more. The rearrangement links TRBV27 to TRBJ1-5; 8 positions agree with TRBD1. V was clipped by 5 bases and J by 7 bases; unmatched bases: 13. This CDR3 is 16 amino acids long. Germline V lookup: CDR1 MNHEY, CDR2 SMNVEV (reference sequence). The CDR3, as DNA: TGTGCCAGCAGTCCCCTAGGACAGGGAGTGGGCCAGCCCCAGCATTTT. Encoded protein: CASSPLGQGVGQPQHF.

V gene TRBV5-1 combines with J gene TRBJ1-1; no reliable D call. V was pared by 0 bases and J by 5 bases, with 8 bases between. This CDR3 is 13 amino acids long. Germline V lookup: CDR1 SGHRS, CDR2 YFSETQ. The CDR3 bases are TGCGCCAGCAGCTTGGCCCTCGGGACTGAAGCTTTCTTT. This codes for CASSLALGTEAFF.

This clonotype was recorded at least ten times. This chain uses TRBV6-1 with TRBJ2-1; TRBD2 aligns across 13 bases. V trimming: 1 base; J trimming: 7 bases; junction bases outside the gene matches: 4. The CDR3 has 16 residues. Germline V gene lookup returns CDR1 MNHNS and CDR2 SASEGT. The CDR3 DNA reads as TGTGCCAGCAGTGAAGGGACTAGCGGGAGAGGTAATGAGCAGTTCTTC. It specifies CASSEGTSGRGNEQFF.

This clonotype is medium-sized in the sample. The J gene is TRBJ2-1, the V gene TRBV20-1, with TRBD2 identical over 11 bases. The CDR3 consists of 16 residues. J gave up 8 bases and V 4 bases, and 13 bases lay outside the gene matches. In germline, CDR1 is DFQATT, CDR2 SNEGSKA (reference sequence). CDR3 sequence: CSANLLAGGATDEQFF. In nucleotides, the CDR3 is TGCAGTGCTAATTTATTAGCGGGAGGGGCCACAGATGAGCAGTTCTTC.

This clonotype was observed a handful of times. V usage is TRBV11-2 and J usage is TRBJ2-1, with D possibly being TRBD2 (5 bases). This CDR3 is built from 14 residues. CDR1 and CDR2 from the germline V gene are SGHAT and FQNNGV. The V end was cut by 5 bases, the J end by 0 bases, with 8 bases between. CDR3 nucleotide sequence: TGTGCCAGCAGCCGCGGGCACTCCTACAATGAGCAGTTCTTC. It translates to CASSRGHSYNEQFF.

This clonotype showed up many times. CDR3: CASSRTSGSPYEQYF. CDR3 DNA: TGTGCCAGCAGCCGGACTAGCGGGAGCCCCTACGAGCAGTACTTC. This chain connects TRBV7-9 to TRBJ2-7, with 13 bases matching TRBD2. The CDR3 contains 15 residues. V lost 5 bases to trimming and J lost 2 bases; unmatched junction nucleotides: 3. Germline V lookup: CDR1 SEHNR, CDR2 FQNEAQ (reference sequence).

This clonotype was picked up many times. V is TRBV27 and J is TRBJ2-7; TRBD1 agrees at 9 bases. The V gene's germline CDR1 is MNHEY and CDR2 SMNVEV (reference sequence). The ends lost 2 bases at V and 0 bases at J; junction bases unmatched: 5. CDR3 length: 16 residues. The CDR3 coding sequence is TGTGCCAGCAGTTTAAGGACAGGGGTTACCTCCTACGAGCAGTACTTC. Encoded protein: CASSLRTGVTSYEQYF.

The chain is built from TRBV19 and TRBJ2-6; no clear D gene. The length of the CDR3 is 15 residues. V gave up 7 bases and J gave up 4 bases, with 14 bases separating them. CDR1 and CDR2 (germline): LNHDA, SQIVND (reference sequence). The CDR3 reads CASKGTTSGANVLTF. The CDR3 DNA follows: TGTGCCAGTAAGGGCACCACGTCGGGGGCCAACGTCCTGACTTTC.